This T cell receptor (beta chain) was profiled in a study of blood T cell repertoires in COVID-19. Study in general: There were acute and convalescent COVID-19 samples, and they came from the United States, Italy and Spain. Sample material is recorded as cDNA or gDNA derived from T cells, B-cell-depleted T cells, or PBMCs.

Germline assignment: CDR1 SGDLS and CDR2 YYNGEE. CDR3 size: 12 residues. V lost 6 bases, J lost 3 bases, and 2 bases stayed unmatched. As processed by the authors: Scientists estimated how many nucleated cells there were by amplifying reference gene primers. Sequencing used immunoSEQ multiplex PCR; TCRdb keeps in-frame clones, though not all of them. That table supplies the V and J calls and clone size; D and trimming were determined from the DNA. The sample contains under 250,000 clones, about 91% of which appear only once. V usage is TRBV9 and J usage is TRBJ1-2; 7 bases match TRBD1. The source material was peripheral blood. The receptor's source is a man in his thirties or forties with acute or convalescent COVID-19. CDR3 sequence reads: CASTGTDYGYTF. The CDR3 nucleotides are TGTGCCAGCACCGGGACAGACTATGGCTACACCTTC.